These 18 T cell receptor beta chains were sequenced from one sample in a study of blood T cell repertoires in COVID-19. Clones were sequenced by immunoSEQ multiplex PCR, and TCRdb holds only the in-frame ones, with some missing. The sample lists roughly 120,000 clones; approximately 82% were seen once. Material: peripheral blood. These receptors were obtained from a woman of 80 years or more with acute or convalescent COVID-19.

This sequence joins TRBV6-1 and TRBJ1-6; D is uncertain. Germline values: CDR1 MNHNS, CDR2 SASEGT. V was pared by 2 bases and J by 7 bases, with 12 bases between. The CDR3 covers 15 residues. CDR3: CASSESGLENSPLHF. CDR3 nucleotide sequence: TGTGCCAGCAGTGAATCTGGTCTAGAAAATTCACCCCTCCACTTT.

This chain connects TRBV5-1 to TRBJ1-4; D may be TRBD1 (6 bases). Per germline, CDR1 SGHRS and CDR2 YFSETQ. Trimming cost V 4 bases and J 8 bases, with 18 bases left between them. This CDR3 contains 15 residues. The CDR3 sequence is CASSSTGNGAEKLFF. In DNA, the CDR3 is TGCGCCAGCAGCAGTACAGGGAACGGCGCAGAAAAACTGTTTTTT.

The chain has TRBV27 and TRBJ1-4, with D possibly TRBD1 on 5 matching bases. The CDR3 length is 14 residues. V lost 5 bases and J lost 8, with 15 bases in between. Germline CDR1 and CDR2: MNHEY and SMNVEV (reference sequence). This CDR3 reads CASSHRGGGEKLFF. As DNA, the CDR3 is TGTGCCAGCAGTCATCGCGGGGGTGGAGAAAAACTGTTTTTT.

The CDR3 DNA sequence: TGCGCCAGCAGCTTGTTTAACAGCCAAGAGACCCAGTACTTC. Amino acid sequence: CASSLFNSQETQYF. The rearrangement uses TRBV5-1 and TRBJ2-5; D gene unclear. CDR1 is SGHRS and CDR2 is YFSETQ in the germline V gene. Trimming took off 1 base at V and 1 base at J, with 8 bases between the two ends. CDR3 length equals 14 residues.

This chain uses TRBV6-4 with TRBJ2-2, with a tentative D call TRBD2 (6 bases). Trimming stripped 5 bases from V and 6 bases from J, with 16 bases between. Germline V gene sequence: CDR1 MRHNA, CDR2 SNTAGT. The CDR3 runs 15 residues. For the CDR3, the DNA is TGTGCCAGCAGTCCAGATCAACTAGCAGCCGGGGAGCTGTTTTTT. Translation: CASSPDQLAAGELFF.

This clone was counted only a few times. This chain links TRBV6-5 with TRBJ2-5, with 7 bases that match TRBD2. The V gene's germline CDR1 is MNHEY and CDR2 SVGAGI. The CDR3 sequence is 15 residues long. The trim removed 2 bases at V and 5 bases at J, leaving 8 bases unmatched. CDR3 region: CASSYIAGTPETQYF. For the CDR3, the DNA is TGTGCCAGCAGTTACATAGCGGGCACTCCGGAGACCCAGTACTTC.

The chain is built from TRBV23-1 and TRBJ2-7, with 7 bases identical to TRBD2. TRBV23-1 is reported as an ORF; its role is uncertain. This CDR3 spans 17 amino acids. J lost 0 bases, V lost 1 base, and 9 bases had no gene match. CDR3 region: CASSQFVGRGSSYEQYF. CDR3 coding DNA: TGCGCCAGCAGTCAATTTGTGGGGCGCGGGAGCTCCTACGAGCAGTACTTC.

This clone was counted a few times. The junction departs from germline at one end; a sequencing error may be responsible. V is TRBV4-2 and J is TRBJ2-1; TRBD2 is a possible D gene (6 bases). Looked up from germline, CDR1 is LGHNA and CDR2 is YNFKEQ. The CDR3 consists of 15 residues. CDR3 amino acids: CASSKDGGSYNEQFF. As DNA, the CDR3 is TGTGCCAGCAGCAAAGACGGGGGCTCCTACAATGAGCAGTTCTTC.

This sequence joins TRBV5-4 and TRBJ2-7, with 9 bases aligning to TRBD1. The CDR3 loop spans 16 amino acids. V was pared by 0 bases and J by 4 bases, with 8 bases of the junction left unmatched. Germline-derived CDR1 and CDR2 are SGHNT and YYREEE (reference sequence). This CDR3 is CASSLDPGQGIYEQYF. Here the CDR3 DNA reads TGTGCCAGCAGCTTGGACCCGGGACAGGGAATTTACGAGCAGTACTTC.

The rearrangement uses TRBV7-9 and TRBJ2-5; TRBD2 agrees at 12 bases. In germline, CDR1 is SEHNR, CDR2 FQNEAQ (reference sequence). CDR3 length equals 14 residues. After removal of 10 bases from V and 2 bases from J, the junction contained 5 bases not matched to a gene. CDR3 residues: CATLLAGGQETQYF. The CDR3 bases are TGTGCCACTCTACTAGCGGGAGGACAAGAGACCCAGTACTTC. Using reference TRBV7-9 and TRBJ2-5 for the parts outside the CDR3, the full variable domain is DTGVSQNPRHKITKRGQNVTFRCDPISEHNRLYWYRQTLGQGPEFLTYFQNEAQLEKSRLLSDRFSAERPKGSFSTLEIQRTEQGDSAMYLCATLLAGGQETQYFGPGTRLLVL.

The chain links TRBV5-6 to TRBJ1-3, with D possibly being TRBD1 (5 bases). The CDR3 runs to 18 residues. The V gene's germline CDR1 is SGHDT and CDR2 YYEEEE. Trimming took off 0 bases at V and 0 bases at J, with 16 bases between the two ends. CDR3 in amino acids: CASSLEIAGRVSGNTIYF. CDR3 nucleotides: TGTGCCAGCAGCTTGGAGATAGCGGGCAGGGTCTCTGGAAACACCATATATTTT.

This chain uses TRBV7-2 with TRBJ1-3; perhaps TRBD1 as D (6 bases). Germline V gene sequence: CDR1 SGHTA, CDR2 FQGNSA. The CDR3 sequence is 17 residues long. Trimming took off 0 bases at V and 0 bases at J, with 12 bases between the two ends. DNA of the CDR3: TGTGCCAGCAGCTTAGCGCAAGGACAGAACTCTGGAAACACCATATATTTT. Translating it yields CASSLAQGQNSGNTIYF.

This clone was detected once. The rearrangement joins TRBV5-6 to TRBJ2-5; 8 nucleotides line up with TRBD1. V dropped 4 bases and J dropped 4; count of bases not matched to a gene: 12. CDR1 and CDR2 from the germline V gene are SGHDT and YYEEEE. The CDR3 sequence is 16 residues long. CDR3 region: CASSVWGRQGRETQYF. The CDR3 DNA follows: TGTGCCAGCAGCGTGTGGGGGAGACAGGGGAGAGAGACCCAGTACTTC.

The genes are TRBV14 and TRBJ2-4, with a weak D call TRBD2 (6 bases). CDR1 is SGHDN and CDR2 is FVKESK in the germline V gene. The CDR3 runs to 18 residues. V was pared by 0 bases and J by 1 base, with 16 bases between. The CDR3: CASSQDGGGLGAKNIQYF. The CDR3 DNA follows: TGTGCCAGCAGCCAAGATGGAGGAGGGCTCGGGGCCAAAAACATTCAGTACTTC.

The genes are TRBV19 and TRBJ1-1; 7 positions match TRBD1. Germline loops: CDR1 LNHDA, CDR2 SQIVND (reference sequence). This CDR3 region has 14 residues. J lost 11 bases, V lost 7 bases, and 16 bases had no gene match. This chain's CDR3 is CASIPSDRERSAFF. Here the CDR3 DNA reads TGTGCCAGTATCCCTTCAGACAGGGAAAGGAGTGCTTTCTTT.

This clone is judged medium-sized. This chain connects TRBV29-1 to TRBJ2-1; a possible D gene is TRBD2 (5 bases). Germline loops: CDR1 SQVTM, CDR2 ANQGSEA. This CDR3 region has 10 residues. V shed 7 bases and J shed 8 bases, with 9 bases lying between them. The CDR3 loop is CSAQEDEQFF. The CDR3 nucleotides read TGCAGCGCCCAGGAGGATGAGCAGTTCTTC.

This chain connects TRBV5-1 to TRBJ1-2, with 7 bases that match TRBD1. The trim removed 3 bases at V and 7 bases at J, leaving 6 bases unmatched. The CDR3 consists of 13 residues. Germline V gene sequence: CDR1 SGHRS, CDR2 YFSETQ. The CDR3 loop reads CASSSQGTGGYTF. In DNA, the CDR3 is TGCGCCAGCAGCTCACAGGGGACTGGTGGCTACACCTTC.

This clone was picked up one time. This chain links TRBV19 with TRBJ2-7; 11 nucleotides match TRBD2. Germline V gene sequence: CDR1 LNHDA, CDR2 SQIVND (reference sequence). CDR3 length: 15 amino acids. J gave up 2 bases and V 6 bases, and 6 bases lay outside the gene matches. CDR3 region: CASRASGGFPYEQYF. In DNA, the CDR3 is TGTGCCAGTAGAGCTAGCGGGGGGTTTCCCTACGAGCAGTACTTC. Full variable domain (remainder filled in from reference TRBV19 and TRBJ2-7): DGGITQSPKYLFRKEGQNVTLSCEQNLNHDAMYWYRQDPGQGLRLIYYSQIVNDFQKGDIAEGYSVSREKKESFPLTVTSAQKNPTAFYLCASRASGGFPYEQYFGPGTRLTVT.